This note documents a single TCR beta chain sequence. Here immunoSEQ multiplex PCR was the method, and the copy in TCRdb shows in-frame clones only, minus some. This sample carries around 70,000 clones, roughly 92% of them seen once, and the ten largest clones take roughly 2.1%. These data originate in a study of T cell changes during pregnancy in multiple sclerosis. The CDR3 has 13 amino acids. The specimen comprised peripheral blood, sampled in the second trimester of pregnancy. The receptor was derived from a female donor with multiple sclerosis, enrolled in a pregnancy study. The V and J genes are TRBV21-1 and TRBJ1-2; the table's D call, TRBD1, has no DNA check behind it. TRBV21-1 is recorded as a pseudogene. As DNA, the CDR3 is TGTGCCAGCAGCACTATGACAGGGAGGGGCTACACCTTC. Translated: CASSTMTGRGYTF.